Listed here is a single T cell receptor (beta chain). No cognate antigen has been identified for it. The input lacks base qualities; no much larger clone sits a single base away. The junction shows trimming of 5 bases on V and 0 bases on J, plus 16 bases between the germline ends. From the cysteine up to the phenylalanine, the CDR3 has a length of 16 residues. CDR3 DNA is the only sequence kept; it has 48 bases, read in frame from the first base. CDR1 and CDR2, per the germline V gene (reference sequence), are SEHNR and FQNEAQ. These data originate in a study of blood T cell repertoires in COVID-19 (dated by TCRdb to the early 2020s). Looking at the study overall: Samples covering the acute and convalescent phases of COVID-19 were provided by collaborators in the United States, Italy and Spain. The material from the prospective study consisted of cDNA or gDNA derived from T cells, B-cell-depleted T cells, or PBMCs. Subjects who had been exposed to COVID-19, were actively infected with it, or had recovered from it provided the deeply sampled blood TCRbeta repertoires that made up the dataset. The repertoires were released in a freely available public database meant as a resource for research on the immune response to SARS-CoV-2. Samples came from the ongoing ImmuneRACE study (first 160 participants) plus 1,254 subjects from 6 global collaborators. Sample metadata almost always included a de-identified subject ID, COVID-19 status, age in years and sex. Where HLA class I and class II types were available, the types were taken from metadata supplied by the sample provider, not from assay-based typing. Study-wide conclusions, independent of this receptor: How much clinical and demographic metadata was included differed by source and by participant, and the metadata was provided uncurated.

One collaborating source in Seattle enrolled patients during active infection and followed them longitudinally through the course of disease. Collaborating institutions collected whole blood in K2EDTA tubes following their own protocols. For TCRbeta analysis, collaborator samples were shipped as frozen whole blood, as isolated PBMCs, or as DNA extracted from either sample type. TCRbeta CDR3 regions were amplified from genomic DNA using the immunoSEQ Assay, a bias-controlled multiplex PCR. The original pipeline was this. The number of nucleated cells in each sample was estimated by amplification of reference gene primers within the assay. To quantify the absolute abundance of each unique TCRbeta CDR3 rearrangement, sequence reads were collapsed and filtered. For each sample, productive Simpson clonality was calculated as the square root of Simpson's diversity index over productive rearrangements. TCRdb took over this immuneACCESS table, retaining in-frame rearrangements with V and J assigned. Such tables are incomplete; in checked studies, under half of the missing clones stem from an unresolved V gene, and the remainder is unexplained. The V and J calls and the clone size are those of that table, but D and trimming were determined from the DNA. This sample lists 200,000 to 250,000 clones; roughly 76% were detected once. The ten largest clones capture around 7% of the sample.

This TCR derives from a woman of 80 years or more with COVID-19, enrolled during active disease. What was sequenced was peripheral blood. The V and J genes are TRBV7-9 and TRBJ2-5; the best D guess is TRBD1, with 6 bases matching. The DNA sequence is given as TGTGCCAGCAGCACCAGACAGGTGGTGTACCAAGAGACCCAGTACTTC. Its coded protein is CASSTRQVVYQETQYF. Beyond the CDR3, the reference TRBV7-9 and TRBJ2-5 genes provide the residues; the full variable domain reads: DTGVSQNPRHKITKRGQNVTFRCDPISEHNRLYWYRQTLGQGPEFLTYFQNEAQLEKSRLLSDRFSAERPKGSFSTLEIQRTEQGDSAMYLCASSTRQVVYQETQYFGPGTRLLVL.